Following are 29 T cell receptor beta chains from one sample sequenced in a study of cytomegalovirus exposure and HLA in healthy donors. The PCR contained 60 Vbeta and 13 Jbeta primers. Data came from immunoSEQ multiplex PCR; TCRdb stores just in-frame clones and leaves some out. The profile shows some 130,000 clones, roughly 72% of them singletons. The material sequenced was PBMCs. All receptors derive from a male donor in good health and CMV-seronegative.

V usage is TRBV11-3 and J usage is TRBJ2-1, with D possibly TRBD2 on 6 matching bases. The germline V gene has CDR1 SGHNT and CDR2 YENEEA. This CDR3 spans 15 amino acids. V shed 5 bases and J shed 8 bases, with 19 bases lying between them. CDR3 amino acids: CASSNSPITGDEQFF. The CDR3 bases are TGTGCCAGCAGCAACTCCCCAATAACGGGGGATGAGCAGTTCTTC. Full variable domain (missing parts from reference TRBV11-3 and TRBJ2-1): EAGVVQSPRYKIIEKKQPVAFWCNPISGHNTLYWYLQNLGQGPELLIRYENEEAVDDSQLPKDRFSAERLKGVDSTLKIQPAELGDSAVYLCASSNSPITGDEQFFGPGTRLTVL.

A few counts support this clone. This chain connects TRBV28 to TRBJ1-4; 10 nucleotides match TRBD1. The germline V gene encodes CDR1 MDHEN and CDR2 SYDVKM. The CDR3 runs to 15 residues. J was trimmed by 8 bases and V by 4 bases; bases with no gene match: 7. The CDR3 DNA sequence: TGTGCCAGCAGTTCGGGACAGGGGCGGCGGGAAAAACTGTTTTTT. This gives the protein CASSSGQGRREKLFF.

This clone has only a few counts. The chain couples TRBV30 to TRBJ2-1; perhaps TRBD2 as D (6 bases). Germline CDR1 and CDR2: GTSNPN and SVGIG (reference sequence). The CDR3 runs to 16 residues. V dropped 5 bases and J dropped 1 base, with 18 bases sitting between them. DNA for the CDR3: TGTGCCTGGCGGGGGTTGGGTTTTGAATCCTACAATGAGCAGTTCTTC. This codes for CAWRGLGFESYNEQFF.

The chain couples TRBV6-6 to TRBJ1-3, with 8 bases aligning to TRBD1. Germline assignment: CDR1 MNHNY and CDR2 SVGAGI (reference sequence). The V gene end was trimmed by 8 bases and the J gene end by 4 bases; junction bases not matched to a gene: 7. This CDR3 comprises 14 residues. The CDR3 sequence: CASRETGVGNTIYF. The CDR3 coding sequence is TGTGCCAGCCGCGAGACAGGGGTCGGAAACACCATATATTTT.

In its sample, this clone was seen a few times. V usage is TRBV28 and J usage is TRBJ2-7; D is unresolved. The CDR3 sequence is 15 residues long. Trimming stripped 6 bases from V and 0 bases from J, with 15 bases between. The germline V gene encodes CDR1 MDHEN and CDR2 SYDVKM. The chain's CDR3 is CASSSFRLSSYEQYF. The CDR3 coding sequence is TGTGCCAGCAGCTCATTCAGGCTAAGCTCCTACGAGCAGTACTTC.

This chain joins TRBV7-6 and TRBJ2-5; maybe TRBD1 (6 bases). V gave up 5 bases and J gave up 2 bases, with 12 bases separating them. The germline gives CDR1 SGHVS, CDR2 FNYEAQ. The CDR3 has 14 amino acids. The CDR3 sequence: CASSQGGGQETQYF. CDR3 nucleotides: TGTGCCAGCAGCCAAGGGGGTGGGCAAGAGACCCAGTACTTC. The whole variable domain, remainder taken from reference TRBV7-6 and TRBJ2-5, is GAGVSQSPRYKVTKRGQDVALRCDPISGHVSLYWYRQALGQGPEFLTYFNYEAQQDKSGLPNDRFSAERPEGSISTLTIQRTEQRDSAMYRCASSQGGGQETQYFGPGTRLLVL.

This clone was seen only once. The genes are TRBV28 and TRBJ1-6; 12 nucleotides match TRBD1. Germline V CDR1 and CDR2: MDHEN, SYDVKM. The CDR3 spans 16 residues. V lost 6 bases to trimming and J lost 9 bases; unmatched junction nucleotides: 9. CDR3 DNA: TGTGCCAGCAGCCCTCCGGGACAGGGGGCAGGTTCACCCCTCCACTTT. Encoded protein: CASSPPGQGAGSPLHF.

The chain joins TRBV11-3 to TRBJ2-3; perhaps TRBD1 as D (6 bases). Germline assignment: CDR1 SGHNT and CDR2 YENEEA. The length of the CDR3 is 15 residues. V lost 0 bases, J lost 2 bases, and 9 bases lay in between. Written as DNA, the CDR3 is TGTGCCAGCAGCTTAGATGGGGGCCTCACAGATACGCAGTATTTT. It translates to CASSLDGGLTDTQYF.

The chain is built from TRBV28 and TRBJ1-3; the D gene is possibly TRBD1 (5 bases). The ends were cut back, 2 bases at V and 2 bases at J, with 16 bases in the middle. CDR1 is MDHEN, CDR2 SYDVKM, per germline. The CDR3 totals 17 residues. CDR3 nucleotide sequence: TGTGCCAGCAGTTTAAATAGCGGGGCGAGACCTGGAAACACCATATATTTT. It translates to CASSLNSGARPGNTIYF.

A few counts support this clone. J is TRBJ2-6 and V is TRBV25-1; D is unresolved. This CDR3 has 14 amino acids. V gave up 1 base and J gave up 8 bases, with 9 bases separating them. Germline CDR1 reads MGHDK; CDR2 reads SYGVNS. CDR3 protein: CASSEFGGTNVLTF. The CDR3 DNA reads as TGTGCCAGCAGTGAATTCGGCGGAACCAACGTCCTGACTTTC.

The J gene is TRBJ2-2, the V gene TRBV7-9, with 8 positions matching TRBD1. CDR3 length equals 18 residues. From germline, CDR1 is SEHNR and CDR2 FQNEAQ (reference sequence). V dropped 2 bases and J dropped 2; count of bases not matched to a gene: 10. CDR3 in DNA: TGTGCCAGCAGCTTACCCCTGGCAGGGGGCCTAAACACCGGGGAGCTGTTTTTT. Protein product: CASSLPLAGGLNTGELFF.

The rearrangement joins TRBV19 to TRBJ1-1; TRBD1 matches 8 bases. Unmatched junction bases numbered 5, after V lost 4 bases and J lost 1 base. This CDR3 spans 15 amino acids. The germline V gene encodes CDR1 LNHDA and CDR2 SQIVND (reference sequence). The CDR3 DNA reads TGTGCCAGTAGTACGTGGACAGGGAAGAACACTGAAGCTTTCTTT. Amino acids: CASSTWTGKNTEAFF. Full variable domain (outside the CDR3, taken from reference TRBV19 and TRBJ1-1): DGGITQSPKYLFRKEGQNVTLSCEQNLNHDAMYWYRQDPGQGLRLIYYSQIVNDFQKGDIAEGYSVSREKKESFPLTVTSAQKNPTAFYLCASSTWTGKNTEAFFGQGTRLTVV.

The chain carries TRBV18 and TRBJ2-3; 9 bases line up with TRBD1. Germline V gene data show CDR1 as KGHSH and CDR2 as LQKENI. The CDR3 covers 16 residues. Trimming removed 4 bases from V and 3 bases from J; junction bases left unmatched: 8. Here the CDR3 reads CASSRLRQGGTDTQYF. The CDR3 region has the DNA TGTGCCAGCTCACGGTTGCGACAGGGGGGGACAGATACGCAGTATTTT.

This clone was recorded once. The V and J genes are TRBV6-6 and TRBJ1-5; no definite D call. The CDR3 consists of 15 residues. From germline, CDR1 is MNHNY and CDR2 SVGAGI (reference sequence). V was clipped by 6 bases and J by 2 bases, with 14 bases between them. The CDR3: CASSYGGFGNQPQHF. The CDR3, as DNA: TGTGCCAGCAGCTACGGAGGGTTTGGCAATCAGCCCCAGCATTTT.

CDR3 in amino acids: CAGIQQGVRGEQYF. In nucleotides, the CDR3 is TGCGCCGGCATACAACAGGGCGTTAGGGGGGAGCAGTACTTC. This chain links TRBV10-2 with TRBJ2-7, with D perhaps matching TRBD1 (6 bases). The germline CDR1 and CDR2 sequences are WSHSY and SAAADI. Trimming took off 11 bases at V and 7 bases at J, with 24 bases between the two ends. The CDR3 runs 14 residues.

The rearrangement links TRBV6-1 to TRBJ2-7, with D perhaps matching TRBD2 (7 bases). CDR3 length equals 16 residues. V lost 1 base, J lost 3 bases, and 16 bases lay in between. Germline CDR1 reads MNHNS; CDR2 reads SASEGT. The CDR3 sequence is CASSEEGRGQNYEQYF. The CDR3 region has the DNA TGTGCCAGCAGTGAAGAGGGGCGGGGGCAAAACTACGAGCAGTACTTC.

This chain connects TRBV13 to TRBJ1-1; tentatively, D is TRBD1 (6 bases). V was clipped by 6 bases and J by 2 bases, with 16 bases between them. This CDR3 is built from 15 residues. Per germline, CDR1 PRHDT and CDR2 FYEKMQ (reference sequence). CDR3 in DNA: TGTGCCAGCAGAGTAAGGGGGGGCTCTAACACTGAAGCTTTCTTT. Translation gives CASRVRGGSNTEAFF.

The sample holds one count of this clone. The chain joins TRBV7-3 to TRBJ2-6, with 9 bases fitting TRBD2. Germline lookup yields CDR1 SGHTA and CDR2 FQGTGA. V lost 1 base, J lost 2 bases, and 3 bases stayed unmatched. The CDR3 spans 17 residues. CDR3 amino acids: CASSLNSGGPGANVLTF. CDR3 coding DNA: TGTGCCAGCAGCTTAAACAGCGGGGGGCCTGGGGCCAACGTCCTGACTTTC.

The chain uses TRBV5-5 and TRBJ1-1; 7 bases line up with TRBD1. CDR3 size: 15 residues. After removal of 3 bases from V and 2 bases from J, the junction contained 7 bases not matched to a gene. Per the germline V gene, CDR1 is SGHKS and CDR2 is YYEKEE (reference sequence). The CDR3 spells CASSSTTGPNTEAFF. In DNA form, the CDR3 reads TGTGCCAGCAGCTCGACGACAGGGCCCAACACTGAAGCTTTCTTT.

The chain joins TRBV7-2 to TRBJ2-3; 8 nucleotides line up with TRBD1. This CDR3 is built from 15 residues. Germline loops: CDR1 SGHTA, CDR2 FQGNSA. Trimming at V came to 5 bases and at J to 0 bases, leaving 4 bases not matched to a gene. The CDR3 spells CASSQDRASTDTQYF. In DNA, the CDR3 is TGTGCCAGCAGCCAGGACAGGGCTAGCACAGATACGCAGTATTTT.

This clone was picked up a small number of times. The V gene is TRBV7-2, the J gene TRBJ2-7, with 8 bases matching TRBD1. The V and J ends lost 0 bases and 2 bases, in that order; junction bases with no gene match: 3. Germline CDR1 reads SGHTA; CDR2 reads FQGNSA. This CDR3 spans 15 amino acids. This CDR3 reads CASSLAQGAAYEQYF. CDR3 nucleotide sequence: TGTGCCAGCAGCTTAGCGCAGGGGGCCGCCTACGAGCAGTACTTC.

The rearrangement links TRBV5-5 to TRBJ2-1, with a tentative D call TRBD1 (6 bases). Trimming took off 4 bases at V and 2 bases at J, with 22 bases between the two ends. The length of the CDR3 is 18 residues. CDR1 is SGHKS, CDR2 YYEKEE, per germline (reference sequence). The CDR3 bases are TGTGCCAGCAGCATTAGGAGCGGTACCGGGACACCCTACAATGAGCAGTTCTTC. Translated: CASSIRSGTGTPYNEQFF.

The V and J genes are TRBV19 and TRBJ1-3; 7 bases match TRBD1. Germline values: CDR1 LNHDA, CDR2 SQIVND (reference sequence). V gave up 3 bases and J gave up 4 bases; unmatched junction bases: 6. The CDR3 is 15 residues long. The CDR3 is CASSMRGGAGNTIYF. The DNA of the CDR3 is TGTGCCAGTAGTATGAGAGGGGGCGCCGGAAACACCATATATTTT.

The J gene is TRBJ2-4, the V gene TRBV6-1; no clear D. CDR1 is MNHNS, CDR2 SASEGT, per germline. The V end lost 1 base, the J end lost 7 bases, and 14 bases lay between the germline ends. CDR3 size: 15 residues. Here the CDR3 reads CASSEEDWAVNIQYF. In DNA, the CDR3 is TGTGCCAGCAGTGAAGAGGATTGGGCTGTGAACATTCAGTACTTC.

A single count supports this clone. The V gene is TRBV4-3, the J gene TRBJ2-2, with 10 nucleotides matching TRBD2. CDR1 and CDR2 (germline): LGHNA, YSLEER. With V trimmed by 1 base and J by 3 bases, 5 bases remained unmatched. This CDR3 contains 17 residues. Here the CDR3 reads CASSQVKTSGHTGELFF. The CDR3 DNA follows: TGCGCCAGCAGCCAAGTCAAGACTAGCGGGCACACCGGGGAGCTGTTTTTT.

The chain has TRBV9 and TRBJ1-5; weak D call: TRBD1 (6 bases). Between the trimmed V and J ends, which lost 4 bases and 2 bases, there was a span of 13 bases. Per germline, CDR1 SGDLS and CDR2 YYNGEE. The CDR3 totals 15 residues. The CDR3 DNA follows: TGTGCCAGCAGCTCCACAGGGTCGGGCAATCAGCCCCAGCATTTT. It encodes CASSSTGSGNQPQHF.

The chain couples TRBV18 to TRBJ1-5, with 8 positions matching TRBD1. CDR1 and CDR2 (germline): KGHSH, LQKENI. The CDR3 spans 15 residues. V shed 6 bases and J 10 bases; nucleotides not matched to a gene: 14. The CDR3 loop reads CASSPDRVSSVPQHF. CDR3 bases: TGTGCCAGCTCCCCGGACAGGGTATCGTCGGTCCCCCAGCATTTT.

This clone appeared a few times. This chain connects TRBV10-3 to TRBJ1-2; TRBD1 might be the D (5 bases). Per germline, CDR1 ENHRY and CDR2 SYGVKD. The length of the CDR3 is 18 residues. The germline V and J ends were trimmed by 4 bases and 1 base, with 22 bases remaining between them. The CDR3 DNA reads TGTGCCATCAGTGCGGGACTTTCGCTAACCCCCTATAACTATGGCTACACCTTC. This gives the protein CAISAGLSLTPYNYGYTF.

The rearrangement links TRBV19 to TRBJ2-2; tentatively, D is TRBD1 (5 bases). Per germline, CDR1 LNHDA and CDR2 SQIVND (reference sequence). V lost 7 bases to trimming and J lost 0 bases, with 18 bases between them. CDR3 length: 17 amino acids. Here the CDR3 reads CASNPGRASANTGELFF. CDR3 DNA sequence: TGTGCCAGTAACCCGGGCAGGGCAAGCGCGAACACCGGGGAGCTGTTTTTT.